The entry below gives a single T cell receptor (beta chain) sequence along with its context. This sample stems from a study of T cells in Graves' hyperthyroidism and ophthalmopathy. Patients were excluded because of uncontrolled infection, other autoimmune disease, pregnancy or lactation. TCR beta CDR3 regions were amplified from RNA transcripts. Primed by the HTBI set, a first-round RT-PCR was run on the TCR CDR3. One entry per CDR3 protein, called by TCRdb with MiXCR from the multiplex PCR reads. Of about 360,000 distinct CDR3 sequences in the sample, less than 15% are singletons; the top ten hold 9.2%. The germline V and J ends were trimmed by 3 bases and 4 bases, with 16 bases remaining between them. CDR3 length equals 16 residues. Germline CDR1 reads MNHEY; CDR2 reads SMNVEV (reference sequence).

This chain links TRBV27 with TRBJ2-1, with D tentatively TRBD1 or TRBD2 (5 bases each). The TCR sequence derives from a woman younger than 30 with Graves' hyperthyroidism. Source material: blood. The CDR3 protein is CASSLRRVEGYNEQFF. The DNA for the CDR3 is TGTGCCAGCAGTTTGAGGCGGGTCGAGGGGTACAATGAGCAGTTCTTC.